The 18 T cell receptor beta chains in this list originate from one sample, sequenced in a study of blood T cells in healthy people across ages. Using a J-beta primer mix together with a sample-barcoded 5' primer, a second PCR was run for about 6 to 12 cycles. A single record per CDR3 protein comes from TCRdb applying MiXCR to the 5' RACE reads. The repertoire consists of 1.8 million or so distinct CDR3 sequences, with around 42% occurring once and the leading ten covering about 21%. The sequencing sample was made of blood. These receptors were taken from a human donor in good health.

This clonotype was observed a handful of times. The chain employs TRBV12-3 or TRBV12-4 and TRBJ2-7; D possibly matches TRBD1 or TRBD2 (7 bases each). V gave up 7 bases and J gave up 3 bases, with 13 bases separating them. This CDR3 contains 13 residues. The CDR3 protein is CASKPGGDYEQYF. The CDR3 nucleotides read TGTGCCAGCAAACCAGGGGGGGACTACGAGCAGTACTTC.

The chain couples TRBV12-3 or TRBV12-4 to TRBJ1-2; TRBD1 aligns across 8 bases. CDR3 length equals 13 residues. Trimming at V came to 5 bases and at J to 7 bases, leaving 6 bases not matched to a gene. CDR3: CASSRTGKFGYTF. CDR3 sequence (DNA): TGTGCCAGCAGTCGGACAGGGAAATTTGGCTACACCTTC.

This clonotype showed up just a few times. V gene TRBV25-1 combines with J gene TRBJ1-5; no definite D call. The CDR3 covers 12 residues. V was clipped by 6 bases and J by 9 bases, with 12 bases between them. The V gene's germline CDR1 is MGHDK and CDR2 SYGVNS. CDR3 in amino acids: CASSLTRVPQHF. CDR3 nucleotide sequence: TGTGCCAGCAGCCTTACAAGGGTGCCCCAGCATTTT.

This sequence joins TRBV12-5 and TRBJ2-5; D perhaps matches TRBD2 (5 bases). The CDR3 runs to 12 residues. V dropped 7 bases and J dropped 4 bases, with 10 bases sitting between them. Germline V gene data show CDR1 as LGHNT and CDR2 as FRNRAP. The CDR3, as DNA: TGTGCTAGTGCCCCGAGCGGAGAGACCCAGTACTTC. Translated, it gives CASAPSGETQYF.

The V gene is TRBV11-3, the J gene TRBJ2-1; possibly TRBD2 for D (6 bases). V was clipped by 2 bases and J by 10 bases, with 15 bases between them. Looked up from germline, CDR1 is SGHNT and CDR2 is YENEEA. This CDR3 region has 14 residues. CDR3 bases: TGTGCCAGCAGCTTATTCCCAGGGCGGGGAGAGCAGTTCTTC. Amino acid sequence: CASSLFPGRGEQFF. Looking up the rest from reference TRBV11-3 and TRBJ2-1 gives the full variable domain: EAGVVQSPRYKIIEKKQPVAFWCNPISGHNTLYWYLQNLGQGPELLIRYENEEAVDDSQLPKDRFSAERLKGVDSTLKIQPAELGDSAVYLCASSLFPGRGEQFFGPGTRLTVL.

The V and J genes are TRBV5-5 and TRBJ2-3; D uncertain. The V gene's germline CDR1 is SGHKS and CDR2 YYEKEE (reference sequence). There are 16 residues in the CDR3. Deletions cut 4 bases from V and 2 bases from J, with 17 bases between. The CDR3 here is CASSRTTTRLTDTQYF. The CDR3 DNA reads TGTGCCAGCAGCCGAACCACAACCAGACTCACAGATACGCAGTATTTT.

This chain joins TRBV7-9 and TRBJ2-1, with TRBD1 matching 9 bases. The germline V gene encodes CDR1 SEHNR and CDR2 FQNEAQ (reference sequence). After removal of 1 base from V and 8 bases from J, the junction contained 9 bases not matched to a gene. This CDR3 has 16 residues. The DNA for the CDR3 is TGTGCCAGCAGCTTAGGGCGCGGGACAGGGCATTATGAGCAGTTCTTC. It specifies CASSLGRGTGHYEQFF.

This rearrangement joins TRBV2 to TRBJ2-4, with 8 bases identical to TRBD1. Near its end, the DNA agrees better with TRBJ2-7, so the J call may be wrong. The germline V gene has CDR1 SNHLY and CDR2 FYNNEI. This CDR3 contains 13 residues. The CDR3 sequence: CASSEAGGFEQYF. The DNA for the CDR3 is TGTGCCAGCAGTGAGGCAGGGGGCTTCGAGCAGTACTTC.

The chain uses TRBV4-1 and TRBJ1-2; D is possibly TRBD1 (5 bases). Trimming took 0 bases from V and 1 from J, leaving 9 bases between them. The CDR3 loop spans 15 amino acids. Per the germline V gene, CDR1 is MGHRA and CDR2 is YSYEKL. The chain's CDR3 is CASSQETEDNYGYTF. For the CDR3, the DNA is TGCGCCAGCAGCCAAGAGACAGAGGATAACTATGGCTACACCTTC.

This clonotype was recorded a few times. This chain links TRBV4-2 with TRBJ2-3; D is perhaps TRBD1 or TRBD2 (5 bases each). Trimming cost V 5 bases and J 3 bases, with 12 bases left between them. This CDR3 contains 14 residues. The germline V gene encodes CDR1 LGHNA and CDR2 YNFKEQ. CDR3 in DNA: TGTGCCAGCAGCGGGACCGGGGTGACAGATACGCAGTATTTT. Amino acids: CASSGTGVTDTQYF.

This clonotype has only a few counts. This sequence joins TRBV5-1 and TRBJ2-4; perhaps TRBD1 as D (5 bases). TRBJ2-7 matches the DNA end more closely, so the J call is doubtful. Germline V gene data show CDR1 as SGHRS and CDR2 as YFSETQ. The CDR3 is 16 residues long. The CDR3 nucleotides read TGCGCCAGCAGCTTGGAGCTCCAGGGCTCTACGGTCGAGCAGTACTTC. Amino acid sequence: CASSLELQGSTVEQYF.

The CDR3 DNA is TGTGCCAGCAGCGTAGGGAACAGCCACTATGGCTACACCTTC. Residues: CASSVGNSHYGYTF. The genes are TRBV9 and TRBJ1-2; no clear D gene. CDR1 is SGDLS, CDR2 YYNGEE, per germline. CDR3 size: 14 residues. Trimming shortened V by 0 bases and J by 3 bases, and 9 bases separated the two germline ends.

The V and J genes are TRBV4-2 and TRBJ1-1; D is unresolved. The CDR3 sequence is 16 residues long. Trimming removed 1 base at V and 1 base at J, with 13 bases between. In germline, CDR1 is LGHNA, CDR2 YNFKEQ. CDR3 protein: CASSQGRMSENTEAFF. The DNA of the CDR3 is TGTGCCAGCAGCCAAGGGAGGATGTCGGAGAACACTGAAGCTTTCTTT.

The chain employs TRBV11-2 and TRBJ2-1; D tentatively fits TRBD1 or TRBD2 (5 bases each). The germline gives CDR1 SGHAT, CDR2 FQNNGV. Trimming took off 2 bases at V and 1 base at J, with 30 bases between the two ends. The CDR3 runs to 22 residues. CDR3 residues: CASSLSPPGHRSQRQSYNEQFF. CDR3 sequence (DNA): TGTGCCAGCAGCTTATCCCCGCCGGGGCACCGTAGCCAAAGACAGTCCTACAATGAGCAGTTCTTC.

The rearrangement links TRBV7-2 to TRBJ1-2; D gene ambiguous. This CDR3 is 14 amino acids long. V was cut by 3 bases and J by 2 bases, with 10 bases left in between. Germline-derived CDR1 and CDR2 are SGHTA and FQGNSA. CDR3 in amino acids: CASSLTTQNYGYTF. For the CDR3, the DNA is TGTGCCAGCAGCTTGACGACTCAAAACTATGGCTACACCTTC.

A single count supports this clonotype. This may be a read error: a much more frequent sequence differs by one nucleotide. The rearrangement links TRBV5-5 to TRBJ2-7, with a possible D match to TRBD2 (6 bases). CDR1 SGHKS and CDR2 YYEKEE come from the germline V gene (reference sequence). This CDR3 is built from 12 residues. The CDR3 coding sequence is TGTGCCTGCAGCAGGACTACCTACGAGCAGTACTTC. Its protein product is CACSRTTYEQYF.

This clonotype was seen only a few times. The chain has TRBV12-3 or TRBV12-4 and TRBJ2-3, with 9 bases matching TRBD1. The CDR3 is 16 amino acids. V lost 4 bases to trimming and J lost 3 bases; unmatched junction nucleotides: 8. CDR3 sequence: CASSSIPGQGTDTQYF. For the CDR3, the DNA is TGTGCCAGCAGTTCAATTCCGGGACAGGGTACAGATACGCAGTATTTT.

As to this clonotype: The germline gene is not matched at one end of the junction; a read error may be the cause. The CDR3 reads CASSFRQGRNTGAFF. For the CDR3, the DNA is TGTGCCAGCAGTTTCCGACAGGGACGGAACACTGGAGCTTTCTTT. J is TRBJ1-1 and V is TRBV27, with 7 nucleotides matching TRBD1. The V gene's germline CDR1 is MNHEY and CDR2 SMNVEV (reference sequence). The CDR3 is 15 residues long.